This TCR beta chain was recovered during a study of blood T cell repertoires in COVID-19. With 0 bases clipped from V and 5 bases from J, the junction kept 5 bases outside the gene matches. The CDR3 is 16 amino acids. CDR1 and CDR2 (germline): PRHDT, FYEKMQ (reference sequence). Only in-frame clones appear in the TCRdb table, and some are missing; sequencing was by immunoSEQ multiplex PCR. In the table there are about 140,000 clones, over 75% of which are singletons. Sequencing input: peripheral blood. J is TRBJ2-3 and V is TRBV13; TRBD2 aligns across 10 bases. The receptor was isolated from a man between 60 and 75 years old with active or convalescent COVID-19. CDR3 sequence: CASSLGSGRAVDTQYF. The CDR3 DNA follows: TGTGCCAGCAGCTTAGGGAGCGGGAGGGCCGTAGATACGCAGTATTTT.